The 21 T cell receptor beta chains in this list originate from one sample, sequenced in a study of blood T cells in healthy people across ages. Primed by a sample-barcoded 5' primer and a J-beta primer mix, a second PCR proceeded for 7 to 11 cycles. TCRdb reanalysed the 5' RACE reads using MiXCR and keeps one entry per CDR3 protein. Here the sample spans around 870,000 distinct CDR3 sequences, 29% being singletons. The sample taken for sequencing was blood. The receptors derive from a woman of 80 years or more in good health.

The sample holds many counts of this clonotype. The chain employs TRBV7-2 and TRBJ2-7; perhaps D is TRBD1 or TRBD2 (6 bases each). CDR3 length: 15 amino acids. Germline loops: CDR1 SGHTA, CDR2 FQGNSA. With 1 base removed from V and 5 bases from J, the gap between germline ends came to 15 bases. The CDR3 protein is CASSLVGGPFDEQYF. The CDR3 nucleotides read TGTGCCAGCAGCTTAGTTGGGGGGCCGTTCGACGAGCAGTACTTC.

This clonotype was seen once. The chain is built from TRBV20-1 and TRBJ2-5; a weak D match, TRBD1 (5 bases). The J call could be wrong; TRBJ2-7 is a better fit for the DNA end. The CDR3 contains 15 residues. Germline V gene data show CDR1 as DFQATT and CDR2 as SNEGSKA (reference sequence). The CDR3 loop reads CSARDSSDRYYEQYF. The CDR3 nucleotides are TGCAGTGCTAGAGACAGCTCCGACAGATACTACGAGCAGTACTTC.

V and J are TRBV6-2 or TRBV6-3 and TRBJ1-5; D is unclear. V gave up 2 bases and J gave up 4 bases, with 6 bases separating them. The CDR3 loop spans 13 amino acids. Germline V CDR1 and CDR2: MNHEY, SVGEGT. CDR3 sequence: CASSYARNQPQHF. In nucleotides, the CDR3 is TGTGCCAGCAGTTACGCCAGGAATCAGCCCCAGCATTTT.

This clonotype was seen a few times. The V gene is TRBV6-5, the J gene TRBJ2-3, with 8 bases matching TRBD2. CDR1 is MNHEY and CDR2 is SVGAGI in the germline V gene. There are 17 residues in the CDR3. J lost 2 bases, V lost 0 bases, and 7 bases had no gene match. CDR3 bases: TGTGCCAGCAGTTACTCGTGGGTAGCGGGGAACACAGATACGCAGTATTTT. It encodes CASSYSWVAGNTDTQYF.

The CDR3 loop is CSARDSPSGDSYEQYF. The CDR3 coding sequence is TGCAGTGCTAGGGATTCACCTAGCGGGGACTCCTACGAGCAGTACTTC. The chain links TRBV20-1 to TRBJ2-7; 9 bases line up with TRBD2. The germline gives CDR1 DFQATT, CDR2 SNEGSKA (reference sequence). The V gene end was trimmed by 3 bases and the J gene end by 0 bases; junction bases not matched to a gene: 9. This CDR3 is 16 amino acids long.

For the CDR3, the DNA is TGCAGTGCTAGGGGGACAGGGAATGGGCCCCAGCATTTT. This codes for CSARGTGNGPQHF. The chain combines TRBV20-1 with TRBJ1-5; 9 bases agree with TRBD1. The ends lost 3 bases at V and 9 bases at J; junction bases unmatched: 6. In germline, CDR1 is DFQATT, CDR2 SNEGSKA (reference sequence). The CDR3 is 13 amino acids.

In its sample, this clonotype was seen a few times. This chain connects TRBV4-1 to TRBJ1-6; D is perhaps TRBD1 (6 bases). This CDR3 is 17 amino acids long. From germline, CDR1 is MGHRA and CDR2 YSYEKL. The V and J ends lost 4 bases and 5 bases respectively, with 18 bases between them. The CDR3 DNA follows: TGCGCCAGCAGCCGACAAGCGGGGGCGGGGAATAATTCACCCCTCCACTTT. This codes for CASSRQAGAGNNSPLHF.

This clonotype has more than one count but fewer than ten. The chain combines TRBV20-1 with TRBJ1-1; D is undetermined. Germline CDR1 DFQATT, CDR2 SNEGSKA (reference sequence). This CDR3 region has 11 residues. The V end was cut by 4 bases, the J end by 0 bases, with 3 bases between. The CDR3 protein is CSAILNTEAFF. CDR3 in DNA: TGCAGTGCTATCCTGAACACTGAAGCTTTCTTT.

In this sample, this clonotype turned up a few times. This chain connects TRBV4-2 to TRBJ2-2, with 7 bases fitting TRBD2. There are 16 residues in the CDR3. Germline V gene sequence: CDR1 LGHNA, CDR2 YNFKEQ. V lost 3 bases to trimming and J lost 6 bases; unmatched junction nucleotides: 10. In DNA, the CDR3 is TGTGCCAGCAGCCATGATTCAGGGAGGGCCGCCGGGGAGCTGTTTTTT. Translating gives CASSHDSGRAAGELFF.

In this sample, this clonotype turned up many times. V gene TRBV6-5 combines with J gene TRBJ1-2; D perhaps matches TRBD1 (6 bases). This CDR3 comprises 15 residues. V dropped 8 bases and J dropped 8 bases, with 24 bases sitting between them. Germline CDR1 is MNHEY and CDR2 is SVGAGI. CDR3 sequence: CASAGRGALGGGYTF. DNA for the CDR3: TGTGCCAGCGCCGGCCGGGGGGCTTTAGGGGGAGGCTACACCTTC.

This clonotype was counted many times. The chain recombines TRBV20-1 with TRBJ2-7, with D possibly being TRBD2 (6 bases). This CDR3 region has 15 residues. CDR1 DFQATT and CDR2 SNEGSKA come from the germline V gene (reference sequence). V shed 0 bases and J shed 0 bases, with 12 bases lying between them. The CDR3 reads CSARDRQTSSYEQYF. The CDR3 nucleotides read TGCAGTGCTAGAGATCGGCAGACTAGCTCCTACGAGCAGTACTTC.

This clonotype was picked up many times. V usage is TRBV7-9 and J usage is TRBJ2-5, with unresolved D. Germline CDR1 reads SEHNR; CDR2 reads FQNEAQ (reference sequence). This CDR3 has 12 amino acids. The V gene lost 2 bases and the J gene lost 7 bases, with 8 bases spanning the gap. Here the CDR3 DNA reads TGTGCCAGCAGCTTAATTCCAGGGACCCAGTACTTC. This encodes CASSLIPGTQYF.

This clonotype was observed at least ten times. The V gene is TRBV7-2, the J gene TRBJ2-6; D not certain. Germline CDR1 and CDR2: SGHTA and FQGNSA. This CDR3 region has 15 residues. The V end was cut by 5 bases, the J end by 1 base, with 9 bases between. CDR3 coding DNA: TGTGCCAGCAGCCCTCTGGGGTCTGGGGCCAACGTCCTGACTTTC. Protein: CASSPLGSGANVLTF.

To note about this clonotype: A read error is possible here, since a much larger clone lies one base away. The chain employs TRBV7-6 and TRBJ2-7; a weak D match, TRBD1 (6 bases). CDR3 length equals 14 residues. Germline V gene sequence: CDR1 SGHVS, CDR2 FNYEAQ. CDR3 residues: CAGSPGQPPYEQYF. DNA for the CDR3: TGTGCCGGCAGCCCAGGACAGCCTCCCTACGAGCAGTACTTC.

In this sample, this clonotype turned up a few times. The rearrangement uses TRBV6-1 and TRBJ1-1; TRBD1 might be the D (6 bases). This CDR3 region has 12 residues. Trimming took off 6 bases at V and 7 bases at J, with 12 bases between the two ends. Germline V lookup: CDR1 MNHNS, CDR2 SASEGT. The CDR3: CASSRTAIEAFF. CDR3 DNA sequence: TGTGCCAGCAGCCGGACAGCGATTGAAGCTTTCTTT.

Comment on this clonotype: This may be a read error, as it is one base from a much larger clone. V usage is TRBV24-1 and J usage is TRBJ2-1, with 10 positions matching TRBD1. This CDR3 spans 15 amino acids. Germline loops: CDR1 KGHDR, CDR2 SFDVKD. The V gene end was trimmed by 4 bases and the J gene end by 10 bases; junction bases not matched to a gene: 9. The CDR3: CATSDSGTGVYEQFF. The CDR3 DNA is TGTGCCACCAGTGACTCCGGGACAGGGGTCTACGAGCAGTTCTTC.

The chain combines TRBV3-1 with TRBJ2-7, with 7 positions matching TRBD2. In germline, CDR1 is LGHDT, CDR2 YNNKEL (reference sequence). This CDR3 comprises 16 residues. V was clipped by 4 bases and J by 7 bases; unmatched bases: 16. The CDR3 DNA sequence: TGTGCCAGCAGCCGACCCCTCCGGGGGGTGGTTTCTGAGCAGTACTTC. Translated: CASSRPLRGVVSEQYF.

In this sample, this clonotype turned up a few times. The V and J genes are TRBV2 and TRBJ1-1, with TRBD1 as a possible D gene (6 bases). V was pared by 4 bases and J by 5 bases, with 14 bases between. The CDR3 is made up of 14 amino acids. The germline gives CDR1 SNHLY, CDR2 FYNNEI. DNA for the CDR3: TGTGCCAGCAGTGGGGGGGCCGTTCGAACTGAAGCTTTCTTT. Encoded protein: CASSGGAVRTEAFF.

V usage is TRBV19 and J usage is TRBJ2-1, with a weak D call TRBD2 (6 bases). The CDR3 length is 14 residues. V was cut by 5 bases and J by 4 bases, with 12 bases left in between. Germline V gene lookup returns CDR1 LNHDA and CDR2 SQIVND (reference sequence). The CDR3 coding sequence is TGTGCCAGTAGTTGTGCGGGGCAATACAATGAGCAGTTCTTC. This translates into CASSCAGQYNEQFF.

This clonotype was observed a handful of times. Its ends do not fully match the called genes, so a read error is possible. The chain couples TRBV11-2 to TRBJ2-1, with 8 bases aligning to TRBD1. This CDR3 contains 14 residues. The germline V gene encodes CDR1 SGHAT and CDR2 FQNNGV. The CDR3 region has the DNA TGTGCCAACAGCGACCGTACAGGGGGCAATGAGCAGTTCTTC. Translated, it gives CANSDRTGGNEQFF.

The chain employs TRBV12-3 or TRBV12-4 and TRBJ2-1, with TRBD2 matching 9 bases. With V trimmed by 2 bases and J by 13 bases, 6 bases remained unmatched. The CDR3 spans 13 residues. The CDR3 loop reads CASSLSSGMTQFF. The DNA for the CDR3 is TGTGCCAGCAGTTTATCTAGCGGGATGACACAGTTCTTC.